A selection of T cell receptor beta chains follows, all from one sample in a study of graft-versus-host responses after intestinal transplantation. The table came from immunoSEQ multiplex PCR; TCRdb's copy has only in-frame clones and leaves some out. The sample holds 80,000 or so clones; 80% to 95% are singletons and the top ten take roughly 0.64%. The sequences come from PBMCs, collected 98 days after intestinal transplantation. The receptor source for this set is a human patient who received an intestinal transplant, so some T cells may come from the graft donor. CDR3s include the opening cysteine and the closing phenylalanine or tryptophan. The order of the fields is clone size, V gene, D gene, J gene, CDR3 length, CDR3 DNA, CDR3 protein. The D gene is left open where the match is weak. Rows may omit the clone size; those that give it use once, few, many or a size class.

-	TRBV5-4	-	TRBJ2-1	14	TGTGCCAGCAGCTTGGGGGGAGCGGACAATGAGCAGTTCTTC	CASSLGGADNEQFF
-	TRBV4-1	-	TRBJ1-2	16	TGTGCCAGCAGCCAAGACCTCGGGACGGTTAACTATGGCTACACCTTC	CASSQDLGTVNYGYTF
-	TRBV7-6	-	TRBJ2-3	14	TGTGCCAGCAGCTTAGTTTATAGCACAGATACGCAGTATTTT	CASSLVYSTDTQYF
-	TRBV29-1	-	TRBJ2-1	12	TGCAGCGTACGGGGGCAGGGTGGAGAGCAGTTCTTC	CSVRGQGGEQFF
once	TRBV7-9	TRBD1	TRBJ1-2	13	TGTGCCAGCAGCCCCCGGACAGGGAATGGCTACACCTTC	CASSPRTGNGYTF
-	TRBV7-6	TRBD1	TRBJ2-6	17	TGTGCCAGCAGCTCCGGGACAGGGGGCTCTGGGGCCAACGTCCTGACTTTC	CASSSGTGGSGANVLTF
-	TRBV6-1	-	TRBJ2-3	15	TGTGCCAGCAGTGAATACGGGGGCTACACAGATACGCAGTATTTT	CASSEYGGYTDTQYF
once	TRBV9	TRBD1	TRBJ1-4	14	TGTGCCAGCAGCGCGGGACAGGGGGATGAAAAACTGTTTTTT	CASSAGQGDEKLFF
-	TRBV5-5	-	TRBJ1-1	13	TGTGCCAGCAGCTTAGGAGTGGGCACTGAAGCTTTCTTT	CASSLGVGTEAFF
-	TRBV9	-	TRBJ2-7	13	TGTGCCAGCAGCGTAGGGATAGGCTACGAGCAGTACTTC	CASSVGIGYEQYF
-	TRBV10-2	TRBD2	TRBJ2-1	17	TGCGCCAGCAGTGAGTCGAAGAGACTAGCGGGATACAATGAGCAGTTCTTC	CASSESKRLAGYNEQFF
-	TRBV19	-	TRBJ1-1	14	TGTGCCAGTAGCATAGGGGGGATGAACACTGAAGCTTTCTTT	CASSIGGMNTEAFF
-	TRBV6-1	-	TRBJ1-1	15	TGTGCCAGCAGTGATTTAGGGTGGGTGGGGACTGAAGCTTTCTTT	CASSDLGWVGTEAFF
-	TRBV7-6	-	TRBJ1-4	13	TGTGCCAGCAGCTTAGCGGTAAATGAAAAACTGTTTTTT	CASSLAVNEKLFF
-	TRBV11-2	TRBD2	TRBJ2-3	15	TGTGCCAGCAGGCCTCAGCGGGAGGGTATGGCTACGCAGTATTTT	CASRPQREGMATQYF
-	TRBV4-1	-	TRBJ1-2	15	TGCGCCAGCAGCCAAGACCCCGGACTCCCCGAAGGCTACACCTTC	CASSQDPGLPEGYTF
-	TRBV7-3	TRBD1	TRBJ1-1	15	TGTGCCAGCAGCTTGGACGGGACAGGGGGCACTGAAGCTTTCTTT	CASSLDGTGGTEAFF
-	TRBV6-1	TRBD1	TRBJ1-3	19	TGTGCCAGCAGTGAAGTTGAGACAGGGAGACTGATACCGAGAAACACCATATATTTT	CASSEVETGRLIPRNTIYF
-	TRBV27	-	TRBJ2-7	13	TGTGCCAGCAGTTTCGGACAGTCTTACGAGCAGTACTTC	CASSFGQSYEQYF
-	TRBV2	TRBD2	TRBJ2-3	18	TGTGCCAGCAGTGAATCGACTAGCGTGCAACCTAGCACAGATACGCAGTATTTT	CASSESTSVQPSTDTQYF
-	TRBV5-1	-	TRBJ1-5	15	TGCGCCAGCAGCCTTGGTCCAGGGAGCAATCAGCCCCAGCATTTT	CASSLGPGSNQPQHF
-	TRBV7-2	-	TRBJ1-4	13	TGTGCCAGCAGCTTAGGTTTCAATGAAAAACTGTTTTTT	CASSLGFNEKLFF
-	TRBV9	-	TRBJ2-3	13	TGTGCCAGCAGCGGGACAGGCACAGATACGCAGTATTTT	CASSGTGTDTQYF
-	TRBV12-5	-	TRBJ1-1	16	TGTGCTAGTGGGCTGGACTCACCCTCGAGGGACACTGAAGCTTTCTTT	CASGLDSPSRDTEAFF
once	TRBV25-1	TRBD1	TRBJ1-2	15	TGTGCCAGCAGTGAATCGCCAGGGGGAAACTATGGCTACACCTTC	CASSESPGGNYGYTF
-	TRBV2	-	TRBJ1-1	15	TGTGCCAGCAGTGAAGTAAGGGCCTTCAACACTGAAGCTTTCTTT	CASSEVRAFNTEAFF
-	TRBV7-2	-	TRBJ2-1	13	TGTGCCAGCACCGGACAGCACTACAATGAGCAGTTCTTC	CASTGQHYNEQFF
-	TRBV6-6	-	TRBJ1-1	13	TGTGCCAGCAGTTACAGTGAGAACACTGAAGCTTTCTTT	CASSYSENTEAFF
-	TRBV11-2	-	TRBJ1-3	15	TGTGCCAGCAGCCCGCTGAGGAGCTCTGGAAACACCATATATTTT	CASSPLRSSGNTIYF
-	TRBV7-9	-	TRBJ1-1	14	TGTGCCAGCAGCCTCCGGACGGATTTCTCTGAAGCTTTCTTT	CASSLRTDFSEAFF
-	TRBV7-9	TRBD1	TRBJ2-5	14	TGTGCCAGCAGCCAAGGACAGGCGAAAGAGACCCAGTACTTC	CASSQGQAKETQYF
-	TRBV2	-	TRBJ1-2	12	TGTGCCAGCAGTGATACTAACTATGGCTACACCTTC	CASSDTNYGYTF
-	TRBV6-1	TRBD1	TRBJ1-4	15	TGTGCCAGCAGTCCAGGGGACAGGGATAATGAAAAACTGTTTTTT	CASSPGDRDNEKLFF
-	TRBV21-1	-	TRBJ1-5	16	TGTGCCAGCAGCAAAGCAACAGGGGCAGGCAATCAGCCCCAGCATTTT	CASSKATGAGNQPQHF
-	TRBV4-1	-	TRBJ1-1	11	TGCGCCAGCAGTGGGAACACTGAAGCTTTCTTT	CASSGNTEAFF
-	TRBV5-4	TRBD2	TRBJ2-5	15	TGTGCCAGCAGCTTTGCGGGGGGCCGGTGGGAGACCCAGTACTTC	CASSFAGGRWETQYF
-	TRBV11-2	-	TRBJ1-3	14	TGTGCCAGCAGCTTAGGGCCGACTGGAAACACCATATATTTT	CASSLGPTGNTIYF
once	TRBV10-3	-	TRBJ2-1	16	TGTGCCATCAGTGACCCCGAGGTAGGGCGAAACAATGAGCAGTTCTTC	CAISDPEVGRNNEQFF
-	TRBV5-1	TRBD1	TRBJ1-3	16	TGCGCCAGCAGCGCCCGACAGGGGAGGGATGGAAACACCATATATTTT	CASSARQGRDGNTIYF
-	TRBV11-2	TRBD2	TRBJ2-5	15	TGTGCCAGCAGCTGGGGGACTAGCGGGCAAGAGACCCAGTACTTC	CASSWGTSGQETQYF
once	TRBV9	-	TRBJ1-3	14	TGTGCCAGCAGCCTAGGGGCCTCTGGAAACACCATATATTTT	CASSLGASGNTIYF
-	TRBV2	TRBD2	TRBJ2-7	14	TGTGCCAGCAGACCCGGGACTAGCTCCTACGAGCAGTACTTC	CASRPGTSSYEQYF
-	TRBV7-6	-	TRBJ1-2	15	TGTGCCAGCAGCTTATTCCGGGGGCTCCTCTATGGCTACACCTTC	CASSLFRGLLYGYTF